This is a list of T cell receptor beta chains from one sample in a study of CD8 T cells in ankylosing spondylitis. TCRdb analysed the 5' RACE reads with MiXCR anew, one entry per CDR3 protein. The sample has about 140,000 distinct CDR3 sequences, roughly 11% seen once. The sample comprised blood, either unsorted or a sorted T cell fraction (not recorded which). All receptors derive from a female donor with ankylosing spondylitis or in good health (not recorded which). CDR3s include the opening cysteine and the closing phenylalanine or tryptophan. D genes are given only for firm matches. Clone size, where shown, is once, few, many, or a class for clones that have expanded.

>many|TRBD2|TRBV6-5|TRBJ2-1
CASSYRVPSGKYEQFF
TGTGCCAGCAGTTACCGGGTCCCTAGCGGGAAGTATGAGCAGTTCTTC
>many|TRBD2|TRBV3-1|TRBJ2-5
CASSSLSSGQETQYF
TGTGCCAGCAGCTCTCTTTCTAGCGGACAAGAGACCCAGTACTTC
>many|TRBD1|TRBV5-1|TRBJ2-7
CASSRLPGTGPYEQYF
TGCGCCAGCAGCAGACTACCCGGGACAGGGCCCTACGAGCAGTACTTC
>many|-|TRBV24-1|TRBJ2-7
CATSDFGAQPTGPYEQYF
TGTGCCACCAGTGATTTCGGGGCACAACCGACAGGACCGTACGAGCAGTACTTC
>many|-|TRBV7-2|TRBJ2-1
CASSLAEASLSSYNEQFF
TGTGCCAGCAGCTTAGCGGAAGCCTCCCTAAGCTCCTACAATGAGCAGTTCTTC
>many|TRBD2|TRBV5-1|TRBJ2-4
CASSLAGLAASLAKNIQYF
TGCGCCAGCAGCTTGGCCGGACTAGCGGCTTCCTTAGCCAAAAACATTCAGTACTTC
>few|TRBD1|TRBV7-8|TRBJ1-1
CASSLAGQGGLTEAFF
TGTGCCAGCAGCTTAGCAGGACAGGGGGGGTTAACTGAAGCTTTCTTT
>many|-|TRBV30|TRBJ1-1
CAWSHRTGATEAFF
TGTGCCTGGAGTCACCGTACGGGGGCAACTGAAGCTTTCTTT
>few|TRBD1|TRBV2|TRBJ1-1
CASRGPGTGYGSEAFF
TGTGCCAGCAGGGGTCCCGGGACAGGGTATGGCTCTGAAGCTTTCTTT
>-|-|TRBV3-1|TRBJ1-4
CASSHPATNEKLFF
TGTGCCAGCAGCCACCCAGCAACTAATGAAAAACTGTTTTTT
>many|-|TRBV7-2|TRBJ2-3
CASSSNGADTQYF
TGTGCCAGCAGCTCAAACGGAGCAGATACGCAGTATTTT
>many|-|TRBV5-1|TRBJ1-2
CASSLTTLDGGYTF
TGCGCCAGCAGCCTAACGACCCTGGATGGCGGCTACACCTTC
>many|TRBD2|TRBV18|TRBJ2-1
CASSPRLAGGKNEQFF
TGTGCCAGCTCACCACGTCTAGCGGGGGGGAAAAATGAGCAGTTCTTC
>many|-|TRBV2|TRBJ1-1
CASSEEMTGTVMAFF
TGTGCCAGCAGTGAAGAAATGACCGGGACCGTAATGGCTTTCTTT
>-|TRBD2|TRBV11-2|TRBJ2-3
CASSLRTSGGLADTQYF
TGTGCCAGCAGCCTACGGACTAGCGGGGGGCTAGCAGATACGCAGTATTTT
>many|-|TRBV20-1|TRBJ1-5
CSAREGLGGGWALVQHF
TGCAGTGCTAGAGAGGGTTTAGGGGGAGGTTGGGCCCTGGTCCAGCATTTT
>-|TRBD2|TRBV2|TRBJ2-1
CASSGGLSGGYNEQFF
TGTGCCAGCAGTGGGGGGCTTAGCGGGGGATACAATGAGCAGTTCTTC
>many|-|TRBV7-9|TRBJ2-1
CASSGEPSSYNEQFF
TGTGCCAGCAGCGGTGAACCGAGCTCCTACAATGAGCAGTTCTTC
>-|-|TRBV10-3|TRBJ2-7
CAVHGASYEQYF
TGTGCCGTACACGGAGCCTCCTACGAGCAGTACTTC
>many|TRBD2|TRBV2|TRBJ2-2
CASSGLAGGIGELFF
TGTGCCAGCAGCGGACTAGCGGGAGGGATCGGGGAGCTGTTTTTT
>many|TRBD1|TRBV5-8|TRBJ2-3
CASSLGGGGSTDTQYF
TGTGCCAGCAGCTTAGGGGGCGGAGGAAGCACAGATACGCAGTATTTT
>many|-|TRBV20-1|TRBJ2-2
CSARDPRGMNTGELFF
TGCAGTGCTAGAGATCCACGCGGGATGAACACCGGGGAGCTGTTTTTT
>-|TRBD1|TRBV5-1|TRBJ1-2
CASSPRPGQGAPNGYTF
TGCGCCAGCAGCCCTCGACCGGGACAGGGGGCGCCGAACGGCTACACCTTC
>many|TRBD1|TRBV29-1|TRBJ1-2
CSADRGATF
TGCAGCGCCGACAGGGGCGCCACCTTC
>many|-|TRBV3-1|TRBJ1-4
CASSQQGTNEKLFF
TGTGCCAGCAGCCAACAGGGGACTAATGAAAAACTGTTTTTT
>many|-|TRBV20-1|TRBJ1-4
CSARDMTGDEKLFF
TGCAGTGCTAGAGATATGACGGGCGATGAAAAACTGTTTTTT
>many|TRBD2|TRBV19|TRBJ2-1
CASSSTGGNNEQFF
TGTGCCAGTAGTTCGACCGGGGGGAACAATGAGCAGTTCTTC
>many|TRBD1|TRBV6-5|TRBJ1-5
CASRYRGVIGQPQHF
TGTGCCAGCAGATACAGGGGAGTAATCGGTCAGCCCCAGCATTTT
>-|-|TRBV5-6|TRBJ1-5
CASSLAWGINSNQPQHF
TGTGCCAGCAGCTTGGCCTGGGGTATCAATAGCAATCAGCCCCAGCATTTT
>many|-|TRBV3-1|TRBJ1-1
CASSQTNPGTEAFF
TGTGCCAGCAGCCAAACCAACCCCGGCACTGAAGCTTTCTTT
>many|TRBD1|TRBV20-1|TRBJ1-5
CSARDYGTGNQPQHF
TGCAGTGCTAGAGATTACGGGACAGGGAATCAGCCCCAGCATTTT
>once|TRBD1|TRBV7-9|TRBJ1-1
CASRPDRGNTEAFF
TGTGCCAGCAGGCCTGACAGGGGGAACACTGAAGCTTTCTTT
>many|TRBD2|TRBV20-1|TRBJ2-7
CSARMGLAGVFEQYF
TGCAGTGCTAGGATGGGACTAGCGGGAGTTTTCGAGCAGTACTTC
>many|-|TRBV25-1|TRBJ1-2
CASSDGAPGGYTF
TGTGCCAGCAGTGATGGTGCTCCGGGAGGCTACACCTTC
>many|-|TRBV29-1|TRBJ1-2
CSVRKSVYGYTF
TGCAGCGTTCGAAAGTCGGTCTATGGCTACACCTTC
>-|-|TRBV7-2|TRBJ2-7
CASSLGQPPYEQYF
TGTGCCAGCAGCTTAGGACAGCCACCCTACGAGCAGTACTTC
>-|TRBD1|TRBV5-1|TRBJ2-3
CASSWGQGQDTQYF
TGCGCCAGCAGCTGGGGACAGGGTCAAGATACGCAGTATTTT
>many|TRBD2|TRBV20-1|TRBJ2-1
CSAHGLAGGLGYNEQFF
TGCAGTGCTCACGGACTAGCGGGGGGGCTAGGCTACAATGAGCAGTTCTTC
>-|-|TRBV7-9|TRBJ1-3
CASSSAGFFSGNTIYF
TGTGCCAGCAGCTCAGCAGGGTTTTTCTCTGGAAACACCATATATTTT
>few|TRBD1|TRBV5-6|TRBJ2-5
CASSLSSGGETQYF
TGTGCCAGCAGCTTGAGTTCAGGGGGCGAGACCCAGTACTTC
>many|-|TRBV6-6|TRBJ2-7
CATRDTTYEQYF
TGTGCCACCCGGGACACCACCTACGAGCAGTACTTC
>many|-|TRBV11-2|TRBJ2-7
CASSPAWSYEQYF
TGTGCCAGCAGCCCAGCTTGGTCCTACGAGCAGTACTTC
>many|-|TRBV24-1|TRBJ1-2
CATSDSTKNYGYTF
TGTGCCACCAGTGATTCAACGAAGAACTATGGCTACACCTTC
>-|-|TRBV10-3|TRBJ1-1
CAISDGQGGNEAFF
TGTGCCATCAGTGACGGTCAGGGCGGGAATGAAGCTTTCTTT
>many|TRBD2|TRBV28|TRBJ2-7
CASSLALTGGLYEQYF
TGTGCCAGCAGTTTGGCTCTCACGGGGGGGCTTTACGAGCAGTACTTC
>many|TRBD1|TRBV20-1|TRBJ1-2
CSAGRQGDRNGYTF
TGCAGTGCTGGGCGACAGGGGGATCGGAATGGCTACACCTTC
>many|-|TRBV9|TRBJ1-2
CASSVDQNYGYTF
TGTGCCAGCAGCGTCGACCAAAACTATGGCTACACCTTC
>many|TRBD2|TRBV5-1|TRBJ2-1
CASRAGDENEQFF
TGCGCCAGCAGGGCGGGAGATGAAAATGAGCAGTTCTTC